The 24 T cell receptor beta chains reported below all come from one sample, sequenced in a study of T cells in Graves' hyperthyroidism and ophthalmopathy. The TCR beta CDR3 regions underwent amplification using RNA transcripts as the source. With the HTBI primer set, the TCR CDR3 went through a first round of RT-PCR. MiXCR, applied by TCRdb to the multiplex PCR reads, yields one record per CDR3 protein. Here the sample spans approximately 700,000 distinct CDR3 sequences, about 45% being singletons. Sequences were obtained from peripheral blood or thyroid tissue (not recorded which). The receptors stem from an adult man with Graves' disease, either hyperthyroidism or ophthalmopathy (not recorded which).

A word on this clonotype: A much larger clone lies one base from this, so it may be a read error. This chain links TRBV2 with TRBJ1-6; a weak D match, TRBD1 (6 bases). CDR1 SNHLY and CDR2 FYNNEI come from the germline V gene. This CDR3 comprises 16 residues. V was shortened by 6 bases and J by 6 bases, with 18 bases between the two germline ends. This CDR3 is CASSVGAGAANSPLHF. The CDR3 DNA reads as TGTGCCAGCAGCGTAGGGGCAGGGGCGGCTAATTCACCCCTCCACTTT.

As concerns this clonotype: At one end the junction does not follow the germline gene, possibly because of a read error. CDR3 sequence (DNA): TGTGCCAACAGTGAGGACAGGGGGAATGAAAAACTGTTTTTT. Protein: CANSEDRGNEKLFF. V gene TRBV25-1 combines with J gene TRBJ1-4; TRBD1 matches 10 bases. The CDR3 is 14 residues long. Germline CDR1 reads MGHDK; CDR2 reads SYGVNS.

About this clonotype itself: A read error may explain this, as a much larger clone is one base away. The chain combines TRBV29-1 with TRBJ1-1; D is undetermined. Trimming removed 4 bases at V and 4 bases at J, with 13 bases between. The CDR3 runs to 13 residues. Germline CDR1 is SQVTM and CDR2 is ANQGSEA. The CDR3 sequence is CSVVQAQSTEAFF. CDR3 nucleotides: TGCAGCGTTGTCCAGGCACAGAGCACTGAAGCTTTCTTT.

The chain is built from TRBV20-1 and TRBJ1-2, with 9 bases fitting TRBD1. Germline V gene sequence: CDR1 DFQATT, CDR2 SNEGSKA (reference sequence). J lost 4 bases, V lost 7 bases, and 4 bases had no gene match. The CDR3 spans 12 residues. The CDR3: CSGIQGAYGYTF. The CDR3 nucleotides read TGCAGTGGCATACAGGGGGCCTATGGCTACACCTTC.

The rearrangement links TRBV6-5 to TRBJ1-6; TRBD1 agrees at 8 bases. The V gene's germline CDR1 is MNHEY and CDR2 SVGAGI. The CDR3 covers 14 residues. V was pared by 5 bases and J by 10 bases, with 7 bases of the junction left unmatched. In nucleotides, the CDR3 is TGTGCCAGCAGTCGCGGGACAGGTCAATCACCCCTCCACTTT. This translates into CASSRGTGQSPLHF.

V is TRBV24-1 and J is TRBJ1-2, with 10 bases matching TRBD1. This CDR3 contains 16 residues. Trimming at V came to 2 bases and at J to 10 bases, leaving 12 bases not matched to a gene. Germline V gives CDR1 KGHDR, CDR2 SFDVKD. The CDR3 protein is CATSDSRRTGGYDYTF. CDR3 bases: TGTGCCACCAGTGATTCCAGAAGGACAGGGGGTTACGACTACACCTTC.

With respect to this clonotype: The junction departs from germline at one end; a sequencing error may be responsible. The chain uses TRBV4-1 and TRBJ2-7; D perhaps matches TRBD2 (6 bases). The CDR3 has 13 amino acids. From germline, CDR1 is MGHRA and CDR2 YSYEKL. DNA for the CDR3: TGCGCCAGCAGCCAAGATCCTGCGGGGATAAGACAGTTC. It is translated as CASSQDPAGIRQF.

In this sample, this clonotype turned up a few times. This sequence joins TRBV9 and TRBJ1-2; D remains unclear. Trimming shortened V by 0 bases and J by 8 bases, and 11 bases separated the two germline ends. This CDR3 spans 13 amino acids. Looked up from germline, CDR1 is SGDLS and CDR2 is YYNGEE. CDR3 amino acids: CASSVGGIFGYTF. In DNA, the CDR3 is TGTGCCAGCAGCGTAGGCGGCATTTTCGGCTACACCTTC.

This clonotype was seen many times. CDR3 nucleotide sequence: TGTGCCAGCAGTGAGGGGCAGGGGCCAGGCTACACCTTC. Amino acids: CASSEGQGPGYTF. This rearrangement joins TRBV25-1 to TRBJ1-2; tentative D call: TRBD1 (6 bases). The CDR3 loop spans 13 amino acids. Germline V lookup: CDR1 MGHDK, CDR2 SYGVNS. Trimming shortened V by 3 bases and J by 8 bases, and 13 bases separated the two germline ends.

This chain joins TRBV6-5 and TRBJ1-1; D uncertain. The CDR3 sequence is 16 residues long. Deletions cut 5 bases from V and 1 base from J, with 17 bases between. From germline, CDR1 is MNHEY and CDR2 SVGAGI. The CDR3 reads CASSEPVGRGNTEAFF. In DNA, the CDR3 is TGTGCCAGCAGTGAACCCGTTGGACGGGGGAACACTGAAGCTTTCTTT.

This clonotype came up many times. The chain employs TRBV15 and TRBJ1-4; D is undetermined. This CDR3 spans 15 amino acids. V lost 0 bases to trimming and J lost 8 bases, with 13 bases between them. Germline V gene data show CDR1 as LNHNV and CDR2 as YYDKDF (reference sequence). CDR3 coding DNA: TGTGCCACCAGCAGAGAGGGCCTGGCCCGAGAAAAACTGTTTTTT. Translated, it gives CATSREGLAREKLFF.

This clonotype was detected ten times or more. The chain recombines TRBV24-1 with TRBJ1-2; no clear D gene. Trimming took off 3 bases at V and 6 bases at J, with 10 bases between the two ends. CDR3 length: 13 amino acids. Per germline, CDR1 KGHDR and CDR2 SFDVKD. The chain's CDR3 is CATSDTPRNGYTF. The CDR3 nucleotides read TGTGCCACCAGTGATACCCCGCGGAATGGCTACACCTTC.

The rearrangement joins TRBV15 to TRBJ2-5, with 8 bases aligning to TRBD2. The V gene end was trimmed by 3 bases and the J gene end by 5 bases; junction bases not matched to a gene: 2. The CDR3 covers 13 residues. Germline V gives CDR1 LNHNV, CDR2 YYDKDF (reference sequence). The CDR3 sequence is CATSSPGGETQYF. The CDR3 DNA is TGTGCCACCAGCAGCCCGGGGGGGGAGACCCAGTACTTC.

This rearrangement joins TRBV4-1 to TRBJ1-4, with TRBD1 matching 9 bases. This CDR3 is 15 amino acids long. After removal of 6 bases from V and 8 bases from J, the junction contained 10 bases not matched to a gene. Germline-derived CDR1 and CDR2 are MGHRA and YSYEKL. The CDR3 here is CASSPRDREGEKLFF. CDR3 nucleotide sequence: TGCGCCAGCAGTCCCCGGGACAGGGAGGGAGAAAAACTGTTTTTT.

V and J are TRBV7-2 and TRBJ2-5, with 8 bases lining up with TRBD2. The CDR3 sequence is 15 residues long. V was pared by 4 bases and J by 6 bases, with 10 bases of the junction left unmatched. Germline V gene data show CDR1 as SGHTA and CDR2 as FQGNSA. The DNA of the CDR3 is TGTGCCAGCAGCTACGAACTAGCGGCAAGGAAGACCCAGTACTTC. Translation: CASSYELAARKTQYF.

Of note for this clonotype: Germline and junction disagree at one end, which may indicate a read error. The chain links TRBV7-2 to TRBJ1-5; D gene unclear. The CDR3 covers 15 residues. Per germline, CDR1 SGHTA and CDR2 FQGNSA. The CDR3 loop reads CASSLDGRVNQPQPF. The CDR3 DNA follows: TGTGCCAGCAGCTTAGACGGGCGGGTCAATCAGCCCCAGCCTTTT.

This clonotype was recorded many times. The chain has TRBV7-9 and TRBJ1-5; 7 bases agree with TRBD1. The CDR3 is made up of 16 amino acids. The ends lost 5 bases at V and 3 bases at J; junction bases unmatched: 10. CDR1 is SEHNR, CDR2 FQNEAQ, per germline (reference sequence). The chain's CDR3 is CASSPLATGANQPQHF. The CDR3 coding sequence is TGTGCCAGCAGCCCCCTCGCCACAGGGGCCAATCAGCCCCAGCATTTT.

The chain uses TRBV13 and TRBJ1-1; D is perhaps TRBD1 (5 bases). V lost 11 bases and J lost 1, with 11 bases in between. Looked up from germline, CDR1 is PRHDT and CDR2 is FYEKMQ (reference sequence). The CDR3 covers 12 residues. This chain's CDR3 is CAGGVSNTEAFF. CDR3 DNA: TGTGCCGGGGGGGTTTCGAACACTGAAGCTTTCTTT.

A word on this clonotype: The junction departs from germline at one end; a sequencing error may be responsible. The chain joins TRBV6-5 to TRBJ1-1; D call uncertain. The CDR3 runs to 14 residues. Germline values: CDR1 MNHEY, CDR2 SVGAGI. In DNA, the CDR3 is TGTGCCAGCAGTCACTCTCCAGAATACACTGAAGCTTTCTTT. Protein product: CASSHSPEYTEAFF.

A note on this clonotype: The junction departs from germline at one end; a sequencing error may be responsible. The chain is built from TRBV2 and TRBJ1-4, with 10 bases fitting TRBD1. The V gene's germline CDR1 is SNHLY and CDR2 FYNNEI. CDR3 length: 11 amino acids. The CDR3 spells CASSLGQGRSF. The CDR3 DNA is TGTGCCAGCAGTTTGGGACAGGGGCGAAGCTTT.

The V call is TRBV10-2, the J call TRBJ1-5, with TRBD1 as a possible D gene (5 bases). V dropped 6 bases and J dropped 0 bases, with 12 bases sitting between them. CDR3 length: 15 residues. The germline V gene has CDR1 WSHSY and CDR2 SAAADI. The DNA of the CDR3 is TGCGCCAGCAGGGCTACAGGAGATAGCAATCAGCCCCAGCATTTT. It specifies CASRATGDSNQPQHF.

This clonotype was detected ten times or more. Sequence at one end of the junction differs from germline and may be a read error. The rearrangement joins TRBV5-1 to TRBJ1-5; D ambiguous. The CDR3 totals 14 residues. Germline CDR1 reads SGHRS; CDR2 reads YFSETQ. The CDR3 is CASSLEGSNQPQHF. The CDR3 DNA is TGTGCCAGCAGCTTAGAGGGTAGCAATCAGCCCCAGCATTTT.

The V and J genes are TRBV29-1 and TRBJ2-1; D uncertain. CDR3 length: 14 residues. The V gene's germline CDR1 is SQVTM and CDR2 ANQGSEA. V was clipped by 6 bases and J by 0 bases, with 12 bases between them. The chain's CDR3 is CSVDAPSSYNEQFF. The CDR3 bases are TGCAGCGTGGACGCACCGAGCTCCTACAATGAGCAGTTCTTC.

This clonotype came up a few times. J is TRBJ2-5 and V is TRBV20-1, with D uncertain. The CDR3 totals 13 residues. Germline V lookup: CDR1 DFQATT, CDR2 SNEGSKA (reference sequence). Trimming removed 0 bases at V and 0 bases at J, with 5 bases between. CDR3 nucleotide sequence: TGCAGTGCTAGAGATACAAACCAAGAGACCCAGTACTTC. Its translation is CSARDTNQETQYF.